This TCR beta chain was recorded in a study of cytomegalovirus exposure and HLA in healthy donors (dated by TCRdb to between 2016 and 2019). About the full investigation: According to an earlier analysis of 587 of the donors, about 180 million T cells yielded 117 million unique TCR beta sequences and about 280 Gb of sequence data. The number of donors typed differed by locus, with about 629-630 for A, B, C, DRB1 and DQB1, over 500 for DQA1, nearly 610 for DPA1, and 472 for DPB1. The study combined high-throughput TCR immunosequencing, statistical association of individual TCRs with disease status, and machine learning to predict cytomegalovirus infection status. The later analysis used no new phenotypic data to find candidate immune exposures, relying instead on TCR beta sequences and their occurrence across donors. The aim of the study was to test whether cataloging public T cell receptors could identify signatures of past pathogen exposure. A later analysis re-analyzed previously published TCR beta repertoires from 666 donors and added high-resolution HLA genotyping to study TCR occurrence patterns. An early release covering some 640 HLA-typed donors comprised approximately 300 gigabases of sequencing data and tens of millions of unique TCR sequences. A later genetic analysis used genome-wide SNP genotypes for about 65% of the 666 donors, treating that subset as a discovery cohort. Roughly 5 DR-DQ haplotypes were handled as single units for association and clustering because linkage in the cohort was strong. Class I and class II HLA loci were covered by the typing at four-digit resolution. All discovery cohort repertoires had been generated using a single sequencing platform. The study used immunosequencing to profile the T cell repertoires of about 670 subjects and linked those repertoires to cytomegalovirus serostatus. Among about 400 genotyped donors of the cohort, an average of approximately 240,000 unique TCR beta nucleotide sequences was sequenced per donor, of which roughly 17% were non-productive. Of the roughly 410 genotyped donors, 65% to 90% were placed in the genetic ancestry cluster associated with self-reported Caucasian donors. To decide whether each TCR beta V gene segment behaved as functional or pseudogenic, an earlier analysis of nearly 600 of the donors relied on high-throughput TCR beta sequencing. Donor age, sex, ethnicity and CMV serostatus were collected together with the repertoire data. A separate validation cohort of over a hundred different subjects was used in addition to the approximately 640-subject first cohort.

Libraries were made using the immunoSEQ multiplex PCR assay. For the multiplex PCR, a mixture combining 60 forward primers for TCR Vbeta segments and 13 reverse primers for TCR Jbeta segments was used. The CDR3 region of rearranged TCR beta genes was amplified from genomic DNA by a multiplex PCR assay. The amplified TCR beta libraries were sequenced on the Illumina HiSeq System as 87-base-pair reads. The authors processed their data as follows. In a later analysis, roughly 80 million unique TCR beta chains were counted across the approximately 640 repertoires, and roughly 11 million of these chains were shared by at least two donors. To remove PCR and sequencing errors, raw reads were error-corrected and collapsed into unique sequences using a nearest-neighbor algorithm that merged closely related sequences. Alignment of CDR3 sequences to IMGT reference sequences was used to assign V, D and J gene segments. For a sequence to be retained, a match of at least six nucleotides was required to both a V gene segment and a J gene segment. A rearrangement counted as productive if the CDR3 had no stop codons and remained in frame with V and J, and every other rearrangement counted as non-productive. Following IMGT convention, CDR3 was defined as the stretch from the second conserved V-encoded cysteine up to the conserved J-encoded phenylalanine. The earlier analysis of a few hundred of the donors excluded sequences that lacked an unambiguous match to a single V gene segment. In an earlier analysis of about 590 of the donors, a V segment was called functional when productive rearrangements were above 56.7%, and segregating when the standard deviation between donors exceeded 5%. A statistical classification framework was built to diagnose cytomegalovirus status from the catalog of TCR beta chain sequences. In a later analysis, V and J genes were assigned by comparing TCR nucleotide sequences against IMGT/GENE-DB human TR gene sequences. Using the TCRdist pipeline, a later analysis assigned CDR3 sequences along with most-parsimonious VDJ recombination scenarios. In a later analysis, each TCR beta chain was defined by its CDR3 amino acid sequence together with its V-gene family, and reads lacking a unique V-gene family were excluded. As a way to deal with suspected cross-contamination and a sequencing artifact, a later analysis dropped 640 or so nucleotide sequences that were highly shared and had low generation probability. In a later analysis, a clonal expansion index was calculated for each public chain from normalized within-repertoire ranks of inferred template counts. In a later analysis, generation probabilities were computed with a VDJ recombination model fitted to out-of-frame rearrangements, and the resulting probabilities were checked against IGoR. A later analysis scored TCR-TCR, TCR-HLA and TCR-CMV co-occurrence with hypergeometric tests, applying a repertoire-size bias correction to TCR pairs. A later analysis estimated false discovery rates by permuting HLA or CMV assignments 20 times. In a later analysis, co-occurring TCRs were grouped using DBSCAN, and TCRdist sequence similarity was added for clustering within HLA-allele-positive subsets. Co-occurrence clustering excluded repertoires with fewer than 30,000 or more than 120,000 public chains, plus five with anomalous nucleotide sharing. TCRdb carries this immuneACCESS record with in-frame sequences only. Its versions omit some clonotypes, under half of them owing to an unresolved V gene in the studies checked, with the rest unexplained. The V and J calls and clone size were taken over from that table, and D and trimming were inferred from the DNA. For this sample there are hundreds of thousands of clones; approximately 78% appear just once. Around 3% of the sample rests with the top ten.

At the junction V is shortened by 5 bases and J by 4 bases; bases outside the gene matches: 7. CDR1 and CDR2 are read off the germline V gene as MNHEY and SVGAGI. The CDR3 spans 15 residues, from the cysteine through the phenylalanine. The entry retains the CDR3 DNA only, 45 bases that are in frame from base 1. A note on this clone: Its binding antigen is unknown. Base qualities are missing; no much larger clone stands one base away.

The cohort comprised around 700 healthy bone marrow donors. All cohort members were sampled while nominally healthy, although unrecorded immune exposures were likely present. The donor tested CMV seronegative, placing the donor among the roughly 400 seronegative members of the cohort. A peripheral blood sample was provided by each donor, and peripheral blood mononuclear cells were used for TCR beta sequencing. The Qiagen DNeasy Blood Extraction Kit was used to extract genomic DNA from the blood cell samples. The investigation overall reported the following: V-gene and J-gene trimming of TCR beta chains was associated with a missense DCLRE1C variant in a later genetic analysis, and the association was replicated in an independent cohort. The sequencing pipeline was judged likely to have produced a cluster of highly shared sequence variants as a technical artifact. Some IMGT-functional V segments, including TRBV6-2 and TRBV6-3, could not be told apart with the 87-base-pair reads, so those segments were excluded. In an earlier analysis of about 600 of the donors, most TCR beta V segments appeared in productive rearrangements about 87% or about 30% of the time, broadly matching IMGT annotations. According to a later analysis, parvovirus B19, influenza, CMV and Epstein-Barr virus appeared linked to several top co-occurrence clusters. Around 16 rarely observed V segments, including chromosome 9 orphons, were excluded from the earlier analysis of some 590 of the donors because counts were too low. In a later genetic analysis, fewer N-insertions in productive TCRs were reported among donors in an Asian-associated ancestry cluster than the roughly 700-donor mean. It was suggested by the authors that the approach could potentially be generalized to other disease states and immunological phenotypes. A total of roughly 160 TCR beta chains were listed by the study as associated with cytomegalovirus. According to a later analysis, most CMV-associated TCR beta chains appeared to be HLA-restricted, and the HLA associations seemed to be driven largely by CMV exposure. Cytomegalovirus status was reported to be diagnosed by the classifier with high specificity and sensitivity in both the original and validation cohorts. Because HLA typing was unavailable for some donors at each locus, only the typed subset was used in association tests. In a later analysis, the rate of TCR association differed among HLA loci, with DRB1 alleles having the most associated TCRs and HLA-C alleles having the fewest. Strong co-occurrence of HLA alleles, especially DR and DQ, made assigning TCR associations to individual alleles difficult. Correlated functional status among segregating V segments might reflect linkage disequilibrium, but an unknown experimental factor could not be ruled out. The only immune exposure information available for the cohort was CMV serostatus. A further reported finding was that TCR beta sequences accurately predicted the HLA-A and HLA-B alleles for most subjects in the first cohort. A later analysis found that HLA-associated TCR beta chains were more clonally expanded and had lower generation probabilities than equally common non-associated chains. In this cohort, only TCR beta chains were sequenced, and detectable features were limited by the absence of alpha or paired-chain data. A few of the identified cytomegalovirus-associated TCR beta chains were confirmed in vitro to be specific for cytomegalovirus antigens. Roughly uniform sequencing depth across donors was assumed in presence/absence analyses, although this assumption may not hold. Across donors, most TCR sequences were observed very rarely, whereas some public TCRs were present in many individuals. In a later analysis, 15,000 to 20,000 TCR beta sequences were associated with specific HLA alleles at a false discovery rate of 0.05.

The TCR sequence derives from a man aged 25-45 years in good health and CMV-seronegative. Specimen: PBMCs. Rearrangement joined TRBV6-5 to TRBJ2-1, with 8 junctional bases fitting TRBD2. The CDR3 in this case is CASSVDRGGYNEQFF. The DNA is as follows: TGTGCCAGCAGTGTGGACCGGGGGGGTTACAATGAGCAGTTCTTC.